The 6 T cell receptor beta chains presented below share a single source sample, sequenced in a study of graft-versus-host responses after intestinal transplantation. Sequenced by immunoSEQ multiplex PCR; TCRdb stores in-frame clones only, minus some. The sample records 95,000 to 130,000 clones, 90% being singletons. Their antigens are not known. Sequenced here: unstimulated CD4+ T cells sorted from spleen or lymph node cells, sampled before intestinal transplant. All receptors derive from a human donor who received an intestinal transplant.

On this clone itself: Other DNA sequences within the sample encode an identical CDR3. This rearrangement joins TRBV11-2 to TRBJ1-1; 7 bases align to TRBD1. This CDR3 is 13 amino acids long. J was trimmed by 5 bases and V by 1 base; bases with no gene match: 1. Germline-derived CDR1 and CDR2 are SGHAT and FQNNGV. CDR3 coding DNA: TGTGCCAGCAGCTTAGCAGGGGGAACTGAAGCTTTCTTT. Translated: CASSLAGGTEAFF.

The V gene is TRBV27, the J gene TRBJ2-1, with 12 bases matching TRBD2. Trimming cost V 4 bases and J 9 bases; bases outside gene matches: 7. The CDR3 extends over 15 amino acids. Germline CDR1 MNHEY, CDR2 SMNVEV (reference sequence). The CDR3 loop is CASSSQGLAGREQFF. DNA of the CDR3: TGTGCCAGCAGTTCCCAAGGACTAGCGGGACGTGAGCAGTTCTTC.

The V gene is TRBV6-5, the J gene TRBJ1-2, with a possible D match to TRBD1 (5 bases). Per germline, CDR1 MNHEY and CDR2 SVGAGI. With 5 bases removed from V and 6 bases from J, the gap between germline ends came to 16 bases. This CDR3 is built from 14 residues. In DNA, the CDR3 is TGTGCCAGCAGTCCCCGATCAGGGTCCCATGGCTACACCTTC. This gives the protein CASSPRSGSHGYTF.

The chain joins TRBV2 to TRBJ2-1; 8 nucleotides agree with TRBD2. The V gene end was trimmed by 6 bases and the J gene end by 3 bases; junction bases not matched to a gene: 7. CDR3 size: 15 residues. CDR1 is SNHLY and CDR2 is FYNNEI in the germline V gene. In nucleotides, the CDR3 is TGTGCCAGCAGGGCCGGGACTAGGTTCTACAATGAGCAGTTCTTC. Its translation: CASRAGTRFYNEQFF.

This clone was found once. The rearrangement links TRBV2 to TRBJ1-5, with D perhaps TRBD1 (6 bases). V was shortened by 0 bases and J by 0 bases, with 12 bases between the two germline ends. Germline CDR1 SNHLY, CDR2 FYNNEI. This CDR3 contains 17 residues. This CDR3 reads CASSEAGRGYSNQPQHF. The CDR3 DNA is TGTGCCAGCAGTGAAGCGGGCAGGGGATATAGCAATCAGCCCCAGCATTTT.

CDR3 in DNA: TGTGCCAGCAGGCCACAGGGGGCAGTCGGTGAAAAACTGTTTTTT. Residues: CASRPQGAVGEKLFF. The rearrangement links TRBV6-5 to TRBJ1-4; 9 bases are shared with TRBD1. The germline V gene has CDR1 MNHEY and CDR2 SVGAGI. V gave up 6 bases and J gave up 7 bases; unmatched junction bases: 9. CDR3 length equals 15 residues.